These T cell receptor beta chains were read from a single sample in a study of identical twins. MiXCR, run by TCRdb on the 5' RACE reads, gives a single entry per CDR3 protein. Among some 320,000 distinct CDR3 sequences listed, 12% were seen once. The same specimen was also included in a second study, on yellow fever vaccine responses in identical twins.

Material: CD8+ T cells sorted from blood. The receptors here all came from a woman aged 18-30 years in good health. CDR3s include the opening cysteine and the closing phenylalanine or tryptophan. Each record gives: V gene, clone size, CDR3 protein. Size tells how often a clone was seen (once, few, many) or the class of an expanded clone, and some rows leave it out.

TRBV11-2 | many | CASSSGRETQYF
TRBV24-1 | few | CATSDLPDEQFF
TRBV4-1 | many | CASSQAGRDNQPQHF
TRBV7-9 | few | CASRGLDSVTGELFF
TRBV7-9 | many | CASRAYEDSGRETQYF
TRBV28 | NA | CASSPVWGHGDTQYF
TRBV7-8 | few | CASSLWGQTYNEQFF
TRBV27 | NA | CASKDYPTSTDTQYF
TRBV19 | NA | CASSIGTPPLSYNEQFF
TRBV5-6 | few | CASSGEGQGIYEQYF
TRBV28 | NA | CASSLRGNAMDEQFF
TRBV11-2 | few | CASSLGDIYNEQFF
TRBV5-6 | few | CASSRIAGGPYNEQFF
TRBV7-8 | few | CASSFGTGHGNSPLHF
TRBV4-1 | few | CASSQDNAGLAHNEQFF
TRBV7-6 | few | CASSTLGASLYGYTF
TRBV10-3 | NA | CAISNSGSPYEQYF
TRBV7-8 | NA | CASSWDRLNEKLFF
TRBV28 | few | CASSTPGLVSRGSYYEQFF
TRBV5-1 | NA | CASSLSSGTGELFF
TRBV4-1 | few | CASSQDGLGNTIYF
TRBV10-2 | few | CASSESRGHEQFF
TRBV4-1 | many | CASSQDLSGPRYF
TRBV6-1 | NA | CASGQGLRYNEQFF
TRBV4-1 | few | CASSQDAGGLSDIQYF